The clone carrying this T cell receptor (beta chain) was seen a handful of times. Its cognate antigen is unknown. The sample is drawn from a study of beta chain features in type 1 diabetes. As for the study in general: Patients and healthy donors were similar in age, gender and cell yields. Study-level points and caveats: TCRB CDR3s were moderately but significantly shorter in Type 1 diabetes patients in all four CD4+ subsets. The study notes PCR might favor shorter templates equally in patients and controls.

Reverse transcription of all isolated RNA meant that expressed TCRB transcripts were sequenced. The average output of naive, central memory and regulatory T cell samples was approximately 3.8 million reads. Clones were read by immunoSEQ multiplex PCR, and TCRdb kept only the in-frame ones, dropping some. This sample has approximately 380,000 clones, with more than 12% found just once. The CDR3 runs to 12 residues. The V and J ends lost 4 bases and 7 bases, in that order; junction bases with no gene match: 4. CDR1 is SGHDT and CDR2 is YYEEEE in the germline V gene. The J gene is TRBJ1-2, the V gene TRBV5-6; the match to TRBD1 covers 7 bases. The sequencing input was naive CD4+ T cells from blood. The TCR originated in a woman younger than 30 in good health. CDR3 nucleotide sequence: TGTGCCAGCAGCCGACAGGGCGGTGGCTACACCTTC. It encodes CASSRQGGGYTF.